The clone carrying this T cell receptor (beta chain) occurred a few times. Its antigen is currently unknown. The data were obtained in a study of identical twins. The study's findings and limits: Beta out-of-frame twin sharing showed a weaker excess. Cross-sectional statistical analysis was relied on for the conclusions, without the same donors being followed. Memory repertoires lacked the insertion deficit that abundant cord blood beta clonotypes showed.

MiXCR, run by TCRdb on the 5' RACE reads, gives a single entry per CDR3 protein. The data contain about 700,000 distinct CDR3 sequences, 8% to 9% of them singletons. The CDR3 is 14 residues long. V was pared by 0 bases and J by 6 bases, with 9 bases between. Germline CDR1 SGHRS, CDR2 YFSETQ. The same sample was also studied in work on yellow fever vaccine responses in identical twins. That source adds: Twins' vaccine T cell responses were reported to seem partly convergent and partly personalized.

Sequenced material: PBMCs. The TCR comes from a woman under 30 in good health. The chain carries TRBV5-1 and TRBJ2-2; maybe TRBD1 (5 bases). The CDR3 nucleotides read TGCGCCAGCAGCTTGGGTTGGGGCGCCGGGGAGCTGTTTTTT. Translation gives CASSLGWGAGELFF.